The clone carrying this T cell receptor (beta chain) showed up just a few times. Its target is not known. TCRdb fed the RACE reads into MiXCR, producing one record per CDR3 protein. The sample includes some 46,000 distinct CDR3 sequences, 3.5% to 4.5% of them seen just once. The record originates from a study of human T cells and chemical hapten exposure. Findings of the study overall: The study found that DPC sensitization did not change TCRs above 1 in 1000 frequency.

Described time point: healthy volunteer bleed at 2 weeks. Before extraction, the whole blood was not fractionated, and total RNA was taken from it. Per germline, CDR1 MGHDK and CDR2 SYGVNS. The CDR3 sequence is 17 residues long. The V end lost 1 base, the J end lost 4 bases, and 14 bases lay between the germline ends. The chain links TRBV25-1 to TRBJ1-6, with D unresolved. This clonotype originated in a female donor in good health. Some clones in this sample may be carry-over from other donors' samples. Sequences were obtained from whole blood. Written as DNA, the CDR3 is TGTGCCAGCAGTGAATCATTGATAGGAACATATAATTCACCCCTCCACTTT. It yields the protein CASSESLIGTYNSPLHF.